This passage covers 2 T cell receptor beta chains from one sample sequenced in a study of blood T cells in healthy people across ages. A second PCR of about 6 to 11 cycles used a sample-barcoded 5' primer and a J-beta primer mix. In TCRdb, the 5' RACE reads were re-called with MiXCR into one record per CDR3 protein. Among roughly 1.5 million distinct CDR3 sequences, under 55% were seen once, and the ten largest hold about 3.8%. Source material: blood. The receptors stem from a young woman in good health.

This clonotype has only a few counts. The chain recombines TRBV7-2 with TRBJ1-1; 7 nucleotides match TRBD1. Trimming took 5 bases from V and 3 from J; bases not matched to a gene: 12. CDR3 length: 16 amino acids. The V gene's germline CDR1 is SGHTA and CDR2 FQGNSA. The CDR3 protein is CASSARTQGGDTEAFF. For the CDR3, the DNA is TGTGCCAGCAGCGCCCGTACGCAGGGGGGGGACACTGAAGCTTTCTTT.

This clonotype has a handful of counts. The CDR3 reads CASSLGDRGVLLLRGNEQFF. The CDR3 nucleotides are TGTGCCAGCAGCTTGGGAGACAGGGGCGTTCTACTTCTCAGGGGCAATGAGCAGTTCTTC. The gene calls are TRBV11-1 and TRBJ2-1; 8 bases are a match to TRBD1. The germline V gene encodes CDR1 SGHAT and CDR2 FQDESV (reference sequence). Trimming at V came to 3 bases and at J to 6 bases, leaving 22 bases not matched to a gene. The CDR3 is made up of 20 amino acids.